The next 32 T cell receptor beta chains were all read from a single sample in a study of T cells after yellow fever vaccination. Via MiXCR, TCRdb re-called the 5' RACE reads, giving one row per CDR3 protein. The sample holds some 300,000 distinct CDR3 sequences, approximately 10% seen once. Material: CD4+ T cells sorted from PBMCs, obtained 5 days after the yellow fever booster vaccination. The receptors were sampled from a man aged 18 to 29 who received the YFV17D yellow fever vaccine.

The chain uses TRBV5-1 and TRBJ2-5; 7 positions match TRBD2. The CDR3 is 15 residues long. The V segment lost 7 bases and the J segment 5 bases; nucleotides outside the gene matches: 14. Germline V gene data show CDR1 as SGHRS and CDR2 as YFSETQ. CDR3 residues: CASSRGEQLGETQYF. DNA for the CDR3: TGCGCCAGCTCCCGGGGGGAGCAGCTCGGTGAGACCCAGTACTTC.

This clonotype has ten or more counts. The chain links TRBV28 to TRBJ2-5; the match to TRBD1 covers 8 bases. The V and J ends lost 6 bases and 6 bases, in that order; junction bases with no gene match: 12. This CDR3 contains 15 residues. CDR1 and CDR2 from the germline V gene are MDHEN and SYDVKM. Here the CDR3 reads CASSPRGRGGKTQYF. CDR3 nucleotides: TGTGCCAGCAGCCCCAGGGGGCGCGGCGGAAAGACCCAGTACTTC.

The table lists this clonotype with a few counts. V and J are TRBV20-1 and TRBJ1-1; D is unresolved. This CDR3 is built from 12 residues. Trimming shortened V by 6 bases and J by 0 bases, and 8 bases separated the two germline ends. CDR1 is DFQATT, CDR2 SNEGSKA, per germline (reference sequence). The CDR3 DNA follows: TGCAGTGCGCAAAACCTGAACACTGAAGCTTTCTTT. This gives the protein CSAQNLNTEAFF.

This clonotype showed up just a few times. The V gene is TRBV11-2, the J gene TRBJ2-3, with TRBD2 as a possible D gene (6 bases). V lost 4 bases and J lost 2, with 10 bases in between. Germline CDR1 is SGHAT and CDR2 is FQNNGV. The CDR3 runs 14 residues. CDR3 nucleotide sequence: TGTGCCAGCAGCTCCCTAGCGTCCACAGATACGCAGTATTTT. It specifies CASSSLASTDTQYF.

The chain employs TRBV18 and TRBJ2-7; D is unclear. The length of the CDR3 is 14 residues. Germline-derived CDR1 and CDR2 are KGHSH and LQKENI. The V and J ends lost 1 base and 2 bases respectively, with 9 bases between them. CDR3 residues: CASSPLGSPYEQYF. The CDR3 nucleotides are TGTGCCAGCTCACCACTTGGGTCACCCTACGAGCAGTACTTC.

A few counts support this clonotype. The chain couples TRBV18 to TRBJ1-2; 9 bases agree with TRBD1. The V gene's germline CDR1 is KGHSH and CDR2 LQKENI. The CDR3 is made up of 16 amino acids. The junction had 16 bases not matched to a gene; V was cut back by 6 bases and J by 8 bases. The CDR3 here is CASSGWTGAPPEGYTF. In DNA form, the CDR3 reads TGTGCCAGCTCGGGCTGGACAGGGGCTCCTCCGGAAGGCTACACCTTC.

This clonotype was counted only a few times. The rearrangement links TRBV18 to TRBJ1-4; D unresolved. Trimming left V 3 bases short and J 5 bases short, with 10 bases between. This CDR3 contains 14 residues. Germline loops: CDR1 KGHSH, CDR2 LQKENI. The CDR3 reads CASSPRQSNEKLFF. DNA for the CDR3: TGTGCCAGCTCACCGAGACAATCGAATGAAAAACTGTTTTTT.

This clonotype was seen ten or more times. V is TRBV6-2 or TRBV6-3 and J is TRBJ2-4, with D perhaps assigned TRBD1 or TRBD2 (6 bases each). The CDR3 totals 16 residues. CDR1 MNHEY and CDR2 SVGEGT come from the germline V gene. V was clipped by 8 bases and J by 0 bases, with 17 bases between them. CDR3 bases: TGTGCCAGCGCCCACGGGGGCGCTCTAGCCAAAAACATTCAGTACTTC. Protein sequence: CASAHGGALAKNIQYF.

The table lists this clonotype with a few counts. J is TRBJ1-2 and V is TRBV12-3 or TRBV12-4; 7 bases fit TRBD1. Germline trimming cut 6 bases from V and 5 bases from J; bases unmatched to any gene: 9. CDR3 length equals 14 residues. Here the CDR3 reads CASRPGQVIYGYTF. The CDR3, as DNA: TGTGCCAGCAGACCCGGACAGGTCATATATGGCTACACCTTC.

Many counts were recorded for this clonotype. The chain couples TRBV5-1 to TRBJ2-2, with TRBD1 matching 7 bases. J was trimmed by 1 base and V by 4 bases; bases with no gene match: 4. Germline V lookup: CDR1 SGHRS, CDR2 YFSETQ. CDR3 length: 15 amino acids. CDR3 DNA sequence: TGCGCCAGCAGCCCTCGGACAGGGAACACCGGGGAGCTGTTTTTT. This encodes CASSPRTGNTGELFF.

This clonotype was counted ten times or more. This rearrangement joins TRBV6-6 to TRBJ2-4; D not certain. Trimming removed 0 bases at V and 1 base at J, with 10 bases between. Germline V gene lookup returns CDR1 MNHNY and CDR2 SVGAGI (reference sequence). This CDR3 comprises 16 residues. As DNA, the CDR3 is TGTGCCAGCAGTTACTCTAGCTCTTTCGCCAAAAACATTCAGTACTTC. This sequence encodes CASSYSSSFAKNIQYF.

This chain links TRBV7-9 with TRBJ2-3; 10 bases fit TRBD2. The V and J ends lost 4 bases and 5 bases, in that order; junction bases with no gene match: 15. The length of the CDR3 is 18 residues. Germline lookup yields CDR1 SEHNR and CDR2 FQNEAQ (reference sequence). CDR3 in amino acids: CASSSTVGQRGGQDTQYF. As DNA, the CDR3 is TGTGCCAGCAGCTCCACGGTGGGTCAGCGGGGGGGCCAAGATACGCAGTATTTT.

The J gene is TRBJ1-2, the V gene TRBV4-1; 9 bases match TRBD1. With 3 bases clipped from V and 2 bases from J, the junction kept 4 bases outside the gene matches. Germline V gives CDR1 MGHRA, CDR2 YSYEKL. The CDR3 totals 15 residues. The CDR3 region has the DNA TGCGCCAGCAGCCAGGACGACAGGGGGAACTATGGCTACACCTTC. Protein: CASSQDDRGNYGYTF.

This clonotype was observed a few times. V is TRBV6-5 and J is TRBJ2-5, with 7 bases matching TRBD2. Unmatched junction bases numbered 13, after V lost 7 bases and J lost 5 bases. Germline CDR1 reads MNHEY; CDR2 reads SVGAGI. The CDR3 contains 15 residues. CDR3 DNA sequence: TGTGCCAGCACCTACCGGACTAGTGCGTTGGAGACCCAGTACTTC. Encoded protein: CASTYRTSALETQYF.

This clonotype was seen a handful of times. The CDR3 DNA reads as TGTGCCAGCAGTTCACCACGGGCAGGGGGCCGCCTAAGGAGAGGCTACACCTTC. The encoded protein is CASSSPRAGGRLRRGYTF. This rearrangement joins TRBV6-5 to TRBJ1-2, with 8 bases matching TRBD1. V lost 4 bases and J lost 8; bases outside the gene matches: 21. CDR1 is MNHEY and CDR2 is SVGAGI in the germline V gene. The CDR3 totals 18 residues.

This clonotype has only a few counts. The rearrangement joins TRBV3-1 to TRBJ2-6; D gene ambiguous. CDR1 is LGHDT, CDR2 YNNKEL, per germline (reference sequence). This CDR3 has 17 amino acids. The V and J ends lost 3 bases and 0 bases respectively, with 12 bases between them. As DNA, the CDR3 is TGTGCCAGCAGCCACAGGCCGAGAAGCTCTGGGGCCAACGTCCTGACTTTC. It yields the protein CASSHRPRSSGANVLTF.

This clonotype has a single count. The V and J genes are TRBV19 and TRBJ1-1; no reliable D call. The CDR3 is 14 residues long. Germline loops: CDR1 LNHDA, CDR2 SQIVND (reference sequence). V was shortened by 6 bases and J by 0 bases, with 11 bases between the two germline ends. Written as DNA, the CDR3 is TGTGCCAGTAGCCAAACAGTATTGAACACTGAAGCTTTCTTT. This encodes CASSQTVLNTEAFF.

The CDR3 sequence is CASSVRSDYGYTF. CDR3 DNA: TGTGCCAGCAGCGTGAGAAGCGACTATGGCTACACCTTC. This rearrangement joins TRBV21-1 to TRBJ1-2. TRBV21-1 is a documented pseudogene. This CDR3 has 13 amino acids.

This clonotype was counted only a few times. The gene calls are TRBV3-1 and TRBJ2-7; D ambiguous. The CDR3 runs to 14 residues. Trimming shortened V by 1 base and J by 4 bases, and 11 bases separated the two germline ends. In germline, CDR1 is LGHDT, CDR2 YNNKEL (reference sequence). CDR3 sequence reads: CASSQASSAYEQYF. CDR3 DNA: TGTGCCAGCAGCCAAGCCTCTAGTGCATACGAGCAGTACTTC.

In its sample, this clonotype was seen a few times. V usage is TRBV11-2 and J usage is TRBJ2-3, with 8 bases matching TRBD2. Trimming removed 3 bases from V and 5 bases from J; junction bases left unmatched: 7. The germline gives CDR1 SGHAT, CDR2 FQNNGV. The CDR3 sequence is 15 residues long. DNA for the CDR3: TGTGCCAGCAGCTTTGTCGGGGGGGTGGGAGATACGCAGTATTTT. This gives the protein CASSFVGGVGDTQYF.

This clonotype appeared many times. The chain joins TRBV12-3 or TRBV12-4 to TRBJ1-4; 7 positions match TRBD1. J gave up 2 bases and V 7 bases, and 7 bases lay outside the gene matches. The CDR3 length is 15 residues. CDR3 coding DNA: TGTGCCAGCACCCTTCGGGACAGTACTAATGAAAAACTGTTTTTT. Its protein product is CASTLRDSTNEKLFF.

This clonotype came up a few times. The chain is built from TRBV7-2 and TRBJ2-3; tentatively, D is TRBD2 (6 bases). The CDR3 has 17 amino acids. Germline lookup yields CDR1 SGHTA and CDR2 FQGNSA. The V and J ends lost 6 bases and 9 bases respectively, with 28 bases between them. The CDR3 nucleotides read TGTGCCAGCAGTTCAAGGTGGGGTAGCGGACCTAGAGACACGCAGTATTTT. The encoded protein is CASSSRWGSGPRDTQYF. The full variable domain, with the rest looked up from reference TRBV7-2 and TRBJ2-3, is GAGVSQSPSNKVTEKGKDVELRCDPISGHTALYWYRQSLGQGLEFLIYFQGNSAPDKSGLPSDRFSAERTGGSVSTLTIQRTQQEDSAVYLCASSSRWGSGPRDTQYFGPGTRLTVL.

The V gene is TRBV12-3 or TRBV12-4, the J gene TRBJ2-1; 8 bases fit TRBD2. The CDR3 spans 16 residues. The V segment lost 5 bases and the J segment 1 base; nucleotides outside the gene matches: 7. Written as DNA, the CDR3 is TGTGCCAGCAGTACCGGGACTAGAAGTTCCTACAATGAGCAGTTCTTC. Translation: CASSTGTRSSYNEQFF.

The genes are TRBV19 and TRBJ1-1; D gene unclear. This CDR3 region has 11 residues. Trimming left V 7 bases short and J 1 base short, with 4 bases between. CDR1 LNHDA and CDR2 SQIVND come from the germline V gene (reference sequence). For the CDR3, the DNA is TGTGCCAGTAAAGAGAACACTGAAGCTTTCTTT. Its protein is CASKENTEAFF.

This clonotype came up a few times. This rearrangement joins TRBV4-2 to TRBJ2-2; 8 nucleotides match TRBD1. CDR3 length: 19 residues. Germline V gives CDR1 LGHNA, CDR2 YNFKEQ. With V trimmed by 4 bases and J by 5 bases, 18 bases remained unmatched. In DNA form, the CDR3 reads TGTGCCAGCAGCCGATTCCAACAGTTCGGGACAGGTGCAACCGGGGAGCTGTTTTTT. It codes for CASSRFQQFGTGATGELFF.

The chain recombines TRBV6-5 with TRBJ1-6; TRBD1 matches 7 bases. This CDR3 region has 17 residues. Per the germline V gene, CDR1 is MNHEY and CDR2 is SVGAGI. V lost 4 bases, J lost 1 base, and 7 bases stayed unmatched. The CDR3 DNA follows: TGTGCCAGCAGTTCCACAGGGGCGGGGTCCTATAATTCACCCCTCCACTTT. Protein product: CASSSTGAGSYNSPLHF.

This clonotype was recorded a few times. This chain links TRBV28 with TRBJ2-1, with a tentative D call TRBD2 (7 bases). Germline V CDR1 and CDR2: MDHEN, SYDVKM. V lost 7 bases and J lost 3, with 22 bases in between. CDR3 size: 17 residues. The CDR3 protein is CASTLRGGRGYYNEQFF. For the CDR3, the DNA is TGTGCCAGCACCCTGAGGGGGGGCCGGGGATACTACAATGAGCAGTTCTTC.

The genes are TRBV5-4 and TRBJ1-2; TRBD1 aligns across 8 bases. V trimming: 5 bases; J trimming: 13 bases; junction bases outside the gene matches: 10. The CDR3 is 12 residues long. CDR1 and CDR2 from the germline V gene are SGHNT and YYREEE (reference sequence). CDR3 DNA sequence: TGTGCCAGCAGTCAGGAGACAGGGGTGGCCACCTTC. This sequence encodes CASSQETGVATF.

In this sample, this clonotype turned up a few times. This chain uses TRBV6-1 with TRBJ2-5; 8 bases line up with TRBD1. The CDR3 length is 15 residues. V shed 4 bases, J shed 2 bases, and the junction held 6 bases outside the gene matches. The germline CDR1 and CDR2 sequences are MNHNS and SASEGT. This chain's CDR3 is CASSGQGWGQETQYF. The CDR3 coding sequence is TGTGCCAGCAGTGGACAGGGGTGGGGGCAAGAGACCCAGTACTTC.

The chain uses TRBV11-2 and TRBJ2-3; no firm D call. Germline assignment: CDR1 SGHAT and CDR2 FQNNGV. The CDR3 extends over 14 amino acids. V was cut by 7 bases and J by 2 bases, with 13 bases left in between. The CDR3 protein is CASKTTTFTDTQYF. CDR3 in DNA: TGTGCCAGCAAAACAACGACCTTCACAGATACGCAGTATTTT.

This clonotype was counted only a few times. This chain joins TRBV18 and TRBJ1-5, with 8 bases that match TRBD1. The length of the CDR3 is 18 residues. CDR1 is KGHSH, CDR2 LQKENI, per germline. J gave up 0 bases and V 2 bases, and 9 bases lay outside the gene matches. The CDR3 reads CASSPTGRTGYSNQPQHF. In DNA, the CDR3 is TGTGCCAGCTCACCAACCGGGCGGACAGGGTATAGCAATCAGCCCCAGCATTTT.

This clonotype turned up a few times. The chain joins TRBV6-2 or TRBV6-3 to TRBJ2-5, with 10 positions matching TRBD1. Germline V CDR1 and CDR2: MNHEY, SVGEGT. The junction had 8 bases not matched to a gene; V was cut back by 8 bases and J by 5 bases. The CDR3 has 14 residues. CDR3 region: CASHRQGAEETQYF. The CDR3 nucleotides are TGTGCCAGCCACCGACAGGGGGCCGAGGAGACCCAGTACTTC.